The subject of this entry is one T cell receptor (beta chain). Using RNA transcripts as the source, TCR beta CDR3 regions were amplified. The study used the HTBI primer set for a first-round RT-PCR of the TCR CDR3. TCRdb reanalysed the multiplex PCR reads using MiXCR and keeps one entry per CDR3 protein. The table shows hundreds of thousands of distinct CDR3 sequences, with around 42% occurring only once. This sample is part of a study of T cells in Graves' hyperthyroidism and ophthalmopathy. The sample comprised peripheral blood or thyroid tissue (not recorded which). The clonotype was recovered from a woman between 18 and 29 years old with Graves' hyperthyroidism.

The CDR3 sequence: CSATNRGRETQYF. In DNA form, the CDR3 reads TGCAGTGCTACGAACAGGGGCCGGGAGACCCAGTACTTC. The chain is built from TRBV20-1 and TRBJ2-5; 7 nucleotides align to TRBD1. V lost 4 bases, J lost 5 bases, and 7 bases stayed unmatched. Germline CDR1 and CDR2: DFQATT and SNEGSKA (reference sequence). CDR3 length: 13 residues.